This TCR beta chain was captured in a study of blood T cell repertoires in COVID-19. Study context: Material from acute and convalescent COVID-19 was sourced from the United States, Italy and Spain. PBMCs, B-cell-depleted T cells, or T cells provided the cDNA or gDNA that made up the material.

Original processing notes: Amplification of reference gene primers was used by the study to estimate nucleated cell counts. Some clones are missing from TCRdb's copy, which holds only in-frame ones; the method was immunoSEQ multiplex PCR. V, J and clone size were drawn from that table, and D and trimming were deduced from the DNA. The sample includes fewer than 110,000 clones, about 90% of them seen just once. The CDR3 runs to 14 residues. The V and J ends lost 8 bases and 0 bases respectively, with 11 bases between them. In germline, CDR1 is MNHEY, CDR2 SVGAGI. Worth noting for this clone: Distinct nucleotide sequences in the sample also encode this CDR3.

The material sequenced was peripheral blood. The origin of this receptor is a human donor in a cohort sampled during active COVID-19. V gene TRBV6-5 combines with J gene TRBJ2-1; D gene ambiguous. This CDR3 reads CASAEEDSYNEQFF. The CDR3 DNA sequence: TGTGCCAGCGCAGAAGAAGACTCCTACAATGAGCAGTTCTTC.